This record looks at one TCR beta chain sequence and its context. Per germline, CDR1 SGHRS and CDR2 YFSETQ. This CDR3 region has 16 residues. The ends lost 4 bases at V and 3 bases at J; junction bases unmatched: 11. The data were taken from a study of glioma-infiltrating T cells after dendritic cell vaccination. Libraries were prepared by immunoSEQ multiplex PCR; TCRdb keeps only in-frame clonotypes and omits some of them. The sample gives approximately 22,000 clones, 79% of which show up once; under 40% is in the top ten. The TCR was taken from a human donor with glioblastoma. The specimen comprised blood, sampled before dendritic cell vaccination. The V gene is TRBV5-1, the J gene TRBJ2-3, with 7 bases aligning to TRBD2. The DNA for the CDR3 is TGCGCCAGCAGCCTCGGGGGGAGTAGGGCTACAGATACGCAGTATTTT. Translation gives CASSLGGSRATDTQYF.